This T cell receptor beta chain was sequenced in a study of neoadjuvant anti-PD-1 for oral cavity cancer. Broader study findings: Non-responders to neoadjuvant nivolumab had significantly more clonal PBMC T cells than responders.

Time point meaning: after neoadjuvant nivolumab, at surgical resection. No culture or expansion preceded analysis of these blood cells. In regard to this clone: The antigen remains unidentified.

Profiled with immunoSEQ multiplex PCR; TCRdb holds only in-frame clones, not every one. Among around 13,000 clones, roughly 70% were seen once, and the ten largest hold less than 2.5%. Germline assignment: CDR1 LNHNV and CDR2 YYDKDF (reference sequence). The J segment lost 7 bases and the V segment lost 5 bases, leaving 4 bases of the junction unmatched. This CDR3 contains 13 residues. Sequencing was performed on PBMCs, taken after nivolumab (anti-PD-1) treatment. The sequence was collected from a person aged 35-79 years with oral cavity squamous cell carcinoma. This rearrangement joins TRBV15 to TRBJ2-4, with 8 bases lining up with TRBD1. The CDR3 loop reads CATSEHRGNIQYF. DNA of the CDR3: TGTGCCACCAGCGAACACAGGGGGAACATTCAGTACTTC.